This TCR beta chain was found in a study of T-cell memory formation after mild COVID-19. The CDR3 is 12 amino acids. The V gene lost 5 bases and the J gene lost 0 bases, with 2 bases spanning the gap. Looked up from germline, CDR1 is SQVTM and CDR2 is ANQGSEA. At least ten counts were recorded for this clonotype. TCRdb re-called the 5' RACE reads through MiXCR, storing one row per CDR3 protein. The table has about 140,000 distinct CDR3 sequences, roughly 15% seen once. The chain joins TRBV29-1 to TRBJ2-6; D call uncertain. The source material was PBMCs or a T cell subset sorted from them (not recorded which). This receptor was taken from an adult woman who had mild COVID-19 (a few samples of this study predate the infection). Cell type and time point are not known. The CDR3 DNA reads TGCAGCGTTAACTCTGGGGCCAACGTCCTGACTTTC. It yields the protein CSVNSGANVLTF.